The rows below give T cell receptor beta chains drawn from one sample of a study of shared clonotypes between healthy human individuals. TCRdb's copy holds only in-frame clones and misses some; the assay was immunoSEQ multiplex PCR. The top ten clones hold under 2% of a sample with approximately 2,000,000 clones, roughly 93% of them seen once. Specimen: naive CD8+ T cells from PBMCs. These TCRs come from a young man in good health. Some clones in this sample may be carry-over from other donors' samples. The CDR3 runs from the conserved cysteine through the conserved F or W. D genes are given only for firm matches. Clone size is not always given. Where it is, it says once, few, many or a class for expanded clones.

j_call | v_call | d_call | clone_size | cdr3_aa | cdr3_nt
TRBJ1-1 | TRBV7-9 | - | - | CASSPPGLQEAFF | TGTGCCAGCAGCCCCCCGGGTCTCCAAGAAGCTTTCTTT
TRBJ1-2 | TRBV30 | TRBD1 | - | CAWSAAGGDYGYTF | TGTGCCTGGAGTGCGGCAGGGGGCGACTATGGCTACACCTTC
TRBJ1-1 | TRBV7-9 | TRBD1 | - | CASSSQDRTLEAFF | TGTGCCAGCAGCTCCCAGGACAGGACTCTAGAAGCTTTCTTT
TRBJ2-7 | TRBV7-9 | - | - | CASSPPGRAREYEQYF | TGTGCCAGCAGCCCCCCCGGAAGGGCCAGAGAATACGAGCAGTACTTC
TRBJ2-7 | TRBV7-9 | - | - | CASSTNRYEQYF | TGTGCCAGCAGCACAAATCGTTACGAGCAGTACTTC
TRBJ2-7 | TRBV15 | TRBD1 | few | CATSTGGNEQYF | TGTGCCACCAGCACAGGGGGCAACGAGCAGTACTTC
TRBJ1-5 | TRBV5-1 | - | - | CASSLWGSNQPQHF | TGCGCCAGCAGCTTGTGGGGTAGCAATCAGCCCCAGCATTTT
TRBJ1-5 | TRBV6-1 | - | - | CASEIMGTSNQPQHF | TGTGCCAGCGAGATTATGGGGACGAGCAATCAGCCCCAGCATTTT
TRBJ2-5 | TRBV5-8 | TRBD1 | - | CASSFGTGGRLETQYF | TGTGCCAGCAGCTTTGGGACAGGGGGAAGGTTGGAGACCCAGTACTTC
TRBJ2-3 | TRBV25-1 | - | - | CASSDISERAGADTQYF | TGTGCCAGCAGTGATATAAGTGAGCGGGCAGGCGCAGATACGCAGTATTTT
TRBJ2-5 | TRBV9 | TRBD2 | - | CASSEALAGGDETQYF | TGTGCCAGCAGCGAGGCCCTTGCGGGGGGCGACGAGACCCAGTACTTC
TRBJ2-7 | TRBV28 | - | - | CASSPPGVLALYEQYF | TGTGCCAGCAGCCCCCCCGGAGTTCTAGCGCTCTACGAGCAGTACTTC
TRBJ2-7 | TRBV5-1 | TRBD1 | - | CASSLAGQAYEQYF | TGCGCCAGCAGCCTCGCCGGACAGGCTTACGAGCAGTACTTC
TRBJ2-2 | TRBV7-9 | TRBD2 | - | CASSSPSRLAGAQGGELFF | TGTGCCAGCAGCTCCCCTTCTCGACTAGCGGGAGCGCAGGGCGGGGAGCTGTTTTTT
TRBJ2-7 | TRBV25-1 | - | once | CASRTYEQYF | TGTGCCAGCAGAACCTACGAGCAGTACTTC
TRBJ2-1 | TRBV4-1 | - | - | CASSQGPWAGSRGNEQFF | TGCGCCAGCAGCCAAGGCCCTTGGGCAGGGTCAAGGGGGAATGAGCAGTTCTTC
TRBJ2-7 | TRBV5-1 | TRBD1 | - | CASSLGSGQGYEQYF | TGCGCCAGCAGCCTTGGATCAGGACAGGGCTACGAGCAGTACTTC
TRBJ1-1 | TRBV4-3 | - | - | CASSLQWTVNTEAFF | TGCGCCAGCAGCCTGCAATGGACTGTGAACACTGAAGCTTTCTTT
TRBJ2-3 | TRBV28 | - | - | CASSQEWYTQYF | TGTGCCAGCAGTCAAGAGTGGTATACGCAGTATTTT
TRBJ2-1 | TRBV11-2 | - | - | CASTPPGRLSYNEQFF | TGTGCCAGCACCCCCCCGGGGAGACTCTCCTACAATGAGCAGTTCTTC
TRBJ2-1 | TRBV29-1 | TRBD1 | - | CSVVGQGNLRSYNEQFF | TGCAGCGTTGTGGGACAGGGGAATCTACGGTCCTACAATGAGCAGTTCTTC
TRBJ1-5 | TRBV2 | - | - | CASSEAMVLNQPQHF | TGTGCCAGCAGTGAAGCGATGGTCCTGAATCAGCCCCAGCATTTT